These 2 T cell receptor beta chains share one sample of origin, sequenced in a study of regulatory T cells in long-lasting Graves disease (dated by TCRdb to the early 2020s). The library was built by means of multiplex PCR. Sequencing was performed on an Illumina HiSeq 4000. TCR beta libraries were built with iRepertoire HTBI primers and Arm-PCR amplification of CDR3 regions. The raw public reads went through TCRdb reprocessing: fastp at Q25, MiXCR clone calling, in-frame beta chains kept. Every CDR3 protein is listed once, alongside the most common genes and DNA of its rows. In all, the sample holds some 500,000 distinct CDR3 sequences, and roughly 14% of those were seen once. The ten largest clones add up to about 9.1% of the sample. The sample's time point label, decoded: newly diagnosed GD, antithyroid drugs for less than 3 months. For both TCR sequencing and RNA sequencing, RNA was extracted from PBMCs in TRIzol.

This sample was shared with a second study, whose subject was T cells in Graves' hyperthyroidism and ophthalmopathy.

The sample was peripheral blood mononuclear cells (PBMCs), taken at new diagnosis, from a patient treated with antithyroid drugs. The origin of the receptors is a man younger than 45 with Graves disease. Donor details come from another sample of the same person, matched by shared clones.

This clonotype was seen more than once but under ten times. This may come from a read error, since a much larger clone is one base off. The chain carries TRBV6-1 and TRBJ1-2; 9 nucleotides align to TRBD1. Trimming took 5 bases from V and 6 from J; bases not matched to a gene: 4. The CDR3 has 13 amino acids. Germline loops: CDR1 MNHNS, CDR2 SASEGT. The CDR3 DNA is TGTGCCAGCAGTAGGACAGGGGAGGATGGCTACACCTTC. Its translation is CASSRTGEDGYTF.

The gene calls are TRBV4-1 and TRBJ2-7; TRBD2 matches 8 bases. V was clipped by 0 bases and J by 1 base; unmatched bases: 8. This CDR3 has 17 amino acids. Germline CDR1 is MGHRA and CDR2 is YSYEKL. CDR3 DNA: TGCGCCAGCAGCCAAGATCGATCGGGAGGGTGGTCCTACGAGCAGTACTTC. It encodes CASSQDRSGGWSYEQYF.